The clone carrying this T cell receptor (beta chain) was observed many times. No antigen is known for it. The data were obtained in a study of CD8+CD57+ T cells in acquired aplastic anemia. The overall study: DNA from sorted CD4+ and CD8+ cells averaged around 3.2 ug. As sequenced from healthy donors, CD4+ cells averaged about 11 million reads. Study results and caveats: Around 27 was the count of CD8+ CDR3 sequences that patients shared with controls.

Template material for TCR beta VDJ and CDR3 profiling consisted of genomic DNA. Using its own MiXCR run on the reads, TCRdb lists one record per CDR3 protein. The data show about 110,000 distinct CDR3 sequences, approximately 48% seen once. The CDR3 contains 13 residues. Trimming took off 4 bases at V and 0 bases at J, with 6 bases between the two ends. From germline, CDR1 is LNHDA and CDR2 SQIVND (reference sequence). The receptor was derived from a human donor in good health, serving as a control. The chain has TRBV19 and TRBJ1-1; D not resolved. Material: sorted CD4+, CD8+, or CD8+CD57+ T cells (not recorded which) from PBMCs. The CDR3 is CASSRTVNTEAFF. The CDR3 bases are TGTGCCAGTAGTAGGACGGTGAACACTGAAGCTTTCTTT.